This T cell receptor beta chain was recorded in a study of T-cell reconstitution after alpha-beta-depleted transplantation in children. V was shortened by 4 bases and J by 8 bases, with 17 bases between the two germline ends. Germline V gene lookup returns CDR1 MGHRA and CDR2 YSYEKL. The CDR3 is 15 residues long. Findings of the study overall: Reportedly, alpha-beta T cells present about two months post-transplant originated from several hundred expanded clones of graft origin. Among T cells one year after transplant, newly produced cells accounted for most counts and diversity.

Unique molecular identifiers were built into the TCRbeta library. TCRdb redid the calling of the PCR reads with MiXCR, one entry per CDR3 protein. There are 330,000 or so distinct CDR3 sequences in the sample; almost 8% occur only once, and approximately 9.6% lies in the top ten. This clonotype was recorded many times. Its antigen is not identified. This rearrangement joins TRBV4-1 to TRBJ1-4; D unclear. The TCR sequence derives from a female patient between 2 and 15 years old who had a stem cell transplant for Fanconi anemia, so the T cells may come from the graft donor. The material was peripheral blood, obtained 360 days after TCRalphabeta/CD19-depleted stem cell transplant. Here the CDR3 DNA reads TGCGCCAGCAGCCCCAGTTCCGCTAGAGTAGAAAAACTGTTTTTT. Translating it yields CASSPSSARVEKLFF.